This T cell receptor (beta chain) was observed in a study of T cell responses to AZD1222 COVID-19 vaccine. Germline assignment: CDR1 MDHEN and CDR2 SYDVKM. There are 13 residues in the CDR3. V gave up 5 bases and J gave up 5 bases, with 12 bases separating them. The assay was immunoSEQ multiplex PCR, and TCRdb's table has in-frame clones only and misses some. The sample has some 120,000 clones, 80% to 95% seen once; the top ten hold 4% to 5%. This clonotype originated in an adult who received the MenACWY meningococcal vaccine as a control. V gene TRBV28 combines with J gene TRBJ1-2; D remains ambiguous. The sample here was peripheral blood, taken 28 days after the second dose of the MenACWY control vaccine. CDR3 nucleotide sequence: TGTGCCAGCAGTACCGGGAATCCTTATGGCTACACCTTC. It yields the protein CASSTGNPYGYTF.